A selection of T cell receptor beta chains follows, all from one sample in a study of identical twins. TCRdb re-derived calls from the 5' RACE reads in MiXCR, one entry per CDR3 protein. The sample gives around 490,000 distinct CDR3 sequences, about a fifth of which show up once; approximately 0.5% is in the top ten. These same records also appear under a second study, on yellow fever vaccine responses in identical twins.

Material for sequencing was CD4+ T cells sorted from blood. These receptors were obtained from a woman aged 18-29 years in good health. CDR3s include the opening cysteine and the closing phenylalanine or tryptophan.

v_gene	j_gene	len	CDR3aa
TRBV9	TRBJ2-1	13	CASSVGVANEQFF
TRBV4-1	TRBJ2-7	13	CASSQDKAFEQYF
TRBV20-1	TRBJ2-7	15	CSARDRRGSMYEQYF
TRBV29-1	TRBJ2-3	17	CSVRKGIVQGPTDTQYF
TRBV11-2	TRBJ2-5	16	CASSLDPASGRETQYF
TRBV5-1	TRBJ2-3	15	CASSLALAVTDTQYF
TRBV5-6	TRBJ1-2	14	CASSRDRGREGYTF
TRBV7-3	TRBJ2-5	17	CASSSHRTSGRKETQYF
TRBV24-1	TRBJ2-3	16	CATSEGSGKDTDTQYF
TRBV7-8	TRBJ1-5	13	CASSEGSNQPQHF
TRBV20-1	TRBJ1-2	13	CSVGTQANYGYTF
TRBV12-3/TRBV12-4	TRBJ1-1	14	CASTRTATNTEAFF
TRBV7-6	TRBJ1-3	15	CASSLDTHSGNTIYF
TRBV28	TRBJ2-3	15	CASSPLARSTDTQYF
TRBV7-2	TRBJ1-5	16	CASSTRGAFSNQPQHF
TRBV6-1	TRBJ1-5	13	CASRKDRNQPQHF
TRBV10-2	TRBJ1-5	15	CASSETGTGNQPQHF
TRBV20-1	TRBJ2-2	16	CSALGLAGGSGRELFF
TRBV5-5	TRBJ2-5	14	CASSLGGVPGTQYF
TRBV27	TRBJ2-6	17	CASSSNQGRTGANVLTF
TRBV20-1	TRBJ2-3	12	CSARAGFDTQYF
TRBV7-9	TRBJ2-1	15	CASSPPAWGNNEQFF
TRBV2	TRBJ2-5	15	CASSRRDRGQETQYF
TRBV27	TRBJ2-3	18	CASSLSNFPSGTSDTQYF
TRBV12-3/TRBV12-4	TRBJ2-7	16	CASSLGRGQGMNEQYF
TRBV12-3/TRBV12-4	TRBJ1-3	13	CASSFGSGNTIYF
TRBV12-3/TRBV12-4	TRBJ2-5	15	CASSSQEGARETQYF
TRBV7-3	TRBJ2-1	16	CASSTQAGVTYNEQFF
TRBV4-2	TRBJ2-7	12	CASSQDRDEQYF
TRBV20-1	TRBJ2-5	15	CSARERTSGVETQYF
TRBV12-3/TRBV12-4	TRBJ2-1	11	CASSPLNEQFF
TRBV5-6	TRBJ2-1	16	CASSLARDWLYNEQFF
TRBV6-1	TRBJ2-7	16	CASTQTVGTGRGEQYF
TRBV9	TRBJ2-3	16	CASSVASGDSTDTQYF
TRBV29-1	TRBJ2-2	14	CSVDTGGGSGELFF